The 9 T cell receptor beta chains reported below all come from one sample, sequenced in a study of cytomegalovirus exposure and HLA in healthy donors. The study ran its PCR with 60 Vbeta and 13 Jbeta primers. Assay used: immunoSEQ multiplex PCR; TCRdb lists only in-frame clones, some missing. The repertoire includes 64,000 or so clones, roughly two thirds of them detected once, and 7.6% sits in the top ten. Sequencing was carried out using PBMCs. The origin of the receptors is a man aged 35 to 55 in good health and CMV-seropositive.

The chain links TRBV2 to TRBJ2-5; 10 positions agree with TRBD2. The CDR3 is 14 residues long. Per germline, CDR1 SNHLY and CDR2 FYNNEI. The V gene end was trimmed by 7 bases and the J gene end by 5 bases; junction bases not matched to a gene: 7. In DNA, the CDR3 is TGTGCCAGCAAGGGGCTAGCGGGGGTGGAGACCCAGTACTTC. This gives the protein CASKGLAGVETQYF.

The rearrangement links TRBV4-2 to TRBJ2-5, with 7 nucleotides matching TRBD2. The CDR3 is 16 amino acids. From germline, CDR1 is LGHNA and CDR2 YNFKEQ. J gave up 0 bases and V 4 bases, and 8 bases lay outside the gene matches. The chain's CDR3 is CASSPGGREYQETQYF. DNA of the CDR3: TGTGCCAGCAGCCCGGGCGGGCGGGAGTACCAAGAGACCCAGTACTTC.

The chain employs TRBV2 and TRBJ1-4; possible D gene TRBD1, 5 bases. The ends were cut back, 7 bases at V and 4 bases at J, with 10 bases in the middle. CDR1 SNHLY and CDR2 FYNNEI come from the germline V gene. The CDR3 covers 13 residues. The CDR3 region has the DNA TGTGCCAGCAACGGACAAATTAATGAAAAACTGTTTTTT. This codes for CASNGQINEKLFF.

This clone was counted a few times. For the CDR3, the DNA is TGCGCCAGCAGCTCCGGACGGCAGGGACAGGGGGCCACCTACGAGCAGTACTTC. Its translation: CASSSGRQGQGATYEQYF. The rearrangement uses TRBV5-1 and TRBJ2-7, with TRBD1 identical over 12 bases. V lost 3 bases, J lost 2 bases, and 12 bases stayed unmatched. From germline, CDR1 is SGHRS and CDR2 YFSETQ. The CDR3 contains 18 residues.

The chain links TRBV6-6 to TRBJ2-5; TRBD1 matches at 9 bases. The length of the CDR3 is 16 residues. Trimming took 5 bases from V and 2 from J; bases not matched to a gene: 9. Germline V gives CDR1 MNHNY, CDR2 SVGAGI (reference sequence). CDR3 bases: TGTGCCAGCAGTCAATCCGGGACAGGGCCTCAAGAGACCCAGTACTTC. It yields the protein CASSQSGTGPQETQYF.

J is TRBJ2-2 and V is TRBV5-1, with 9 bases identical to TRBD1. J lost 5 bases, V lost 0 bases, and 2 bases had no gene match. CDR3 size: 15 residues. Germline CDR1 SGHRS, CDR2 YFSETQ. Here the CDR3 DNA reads TGCGCCAGCAGCTTGGTGACAGGGGGAACCGGGGAGCTGTTTTTT. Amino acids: CASSLVTGGTGELFF.

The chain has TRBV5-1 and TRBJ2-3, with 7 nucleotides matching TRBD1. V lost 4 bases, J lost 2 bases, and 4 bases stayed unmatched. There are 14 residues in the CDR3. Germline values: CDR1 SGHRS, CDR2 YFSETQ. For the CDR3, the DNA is TGCGCCAGCAGCGAGGGACAGTACACAGATACGCAGTATTTT. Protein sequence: CASSEGQYTDTQYF.

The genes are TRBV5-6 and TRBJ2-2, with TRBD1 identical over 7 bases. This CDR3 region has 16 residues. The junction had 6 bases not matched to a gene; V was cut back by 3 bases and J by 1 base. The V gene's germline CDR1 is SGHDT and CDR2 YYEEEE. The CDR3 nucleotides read TGTGCCAGCAGCTCGGACAGGATCTGGAACACCGGGGAGCTGTTTTTT. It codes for CASSSDRIWNTGELFF.

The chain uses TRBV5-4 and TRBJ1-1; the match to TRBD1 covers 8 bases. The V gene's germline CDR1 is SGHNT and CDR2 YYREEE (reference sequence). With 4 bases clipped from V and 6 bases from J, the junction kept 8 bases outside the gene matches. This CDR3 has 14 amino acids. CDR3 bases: TGTGCCAGCAGCCCCGGACAGGGTCCGCCTGAAGCTTTCTTT. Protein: CASSPGQGPPEAFF.